Below, 29 T cell receptor beta chains from the same sample are listed, as sequenced in a study of blood T cell repertoires in COVID-19. The data were produced by immunoSEQ multiplex PCR, yet TCRdb's version contains in-frame clones alone and is incomplete. The data hold approximately 97,000 clones, with just over 85% observed a single time. Sequenced material: peripheral blood. These receptors were obtained from a man aged 45-65 years with COVID-19, enrolled during active disease.

V usage is TRBV5-1 and J usage is TRBJ1-1, with TRBD1 as a possible D gene (6 bases). V lost 0 bases, J lost 1 base, and 10 bases lay in between. This CDR3 has 15 amino acids. CDR1 and CDR2 (germline): SGHRS, YFSETQ. The CDR3 region is CASSLARGPNTEAFF. Here the CDR3 DNA reads TGCGCCAGCAGCTTGGCCAGGGGACCGAACACTGAAGCTTTCTTT.

The chain joins TRBV10-2 to TRBJ1-5; D gene unclear. The CDR3 is made up of 14 amino acids. In germline, CDR1 is WSHSY, CDR2 SAAADI. V was trimmed by 3 bases and J by 0 bases, leaving 6 bases between them. CDR3 amino acids: CASSETGSNQPQHF. The CDR3, as DNA: TGCGCCAGCAGTGAAACGGGTAGCAATCAGCCCCAGCATTTT.

The rearrangement links TRBV6-5 to TRBJ1-4; D perhaps matches TRBD1 (6 bases). Germline-derived CDR1 and CDR2 are MNHEY and SVGAGI. CDR3 length: 14 amino acids. V shed 5 bases and J shed 3 bases, with 10 bases lying between them. The CDR3 DNA sequence: TGTGCCAGCAGTCCCAGGGGAGCTAATGAAAAACTGTTTTTT. Translation: CASSPRGANEKLFF.

This rearrangement joins TRBV14 to TRBJ1-2, with 7 bases lining up with TRBD1. The V gene end was trimmed by 3 bases and the J gene end by 3 bases; junction bases not matched to a gene: 4. The CDR3 loop spans 14 amino acids. The germline CDR1 and CDR2 sequences are SGHDN and FVKESK. DNA of the CDR3: TGTGCCAGCAGCCAGGGGACAGATGACTATGGCTACACCTTC. It encodes CASSQGTDDYGYTF.

The chain is built from TRBV11-2 and TRBJ1-2; D possibly corresponds to TRBD1 (5 bases). V lost 1 base to trimming and J lost 6 bases, with 6 bases between them. The CDR3 is 12 residues long. CDR1 and CDR2 (germline): SGHAT, FQNNGV. Written as DNA, the CDR3 is TGTGCCAGCAGCTTAGGCAGGGATGGCTACACCTTC. Encoded protein: CASSLGRDGYTF.

The chain carries TRBV5-1 and TRBJ2-7, with TRBD2 as a possible D gene (6 bases). The length of the CDR3 is 16 residues. Trimming took off 4 bases at V and 1 base at J, with 18 bases between the two ends. Looked up from germline, CDR1 is SGHRS and CDR2 is YFSETQ. The CDR3 region is CASSPRVGGESYEQYF. For the CDR3, the DNA is TGCGCCAGCAGCCCCCGAGTCGGAGGGGAGTCCTACGAGCAGTACTTC.

This sequence joins TRBV7-3 and TRBJ1-1, with TRBD1 matching 9 bases. The CDR3 runs to 12 residues. The V gene's germline CDR1 is SGHTA and CDR2 FQGTGA. V shed 5 bases and J 8 bases; nucleotides not matched to a gene: 3. CDR3: CASSPGQGEAFF. CDR3 DNA sequence: TGTGCCAGCAGCCCCGGACAGGGGGAAGCTTTCTTT.

The chain combines TRBV7-9 with TRBJ1-6; the D gene is possibly TRBD1 (6 bases). Per germline, CDR1 SEHNR and CDR2 FQNEAQ (reference sequence). This CDR3 has 16 residues. V was cut by 1 base and J by 10 bases, with 17 bases left in between. Here the CDR3 reads CASSLGEQGTGSPLHF. DNA of the CDR3: TGTGCCAGCAGCTTAGGGGAACAGGGCACGGGGTCACCCCTCCACTTT.

Here the CDR3 DNA reads TGCGCCAGCAGCTCAACTTCCCAGGGTACGCAGTATTTT. This sequence encodes CASSSTSQGTQYF. This chain uses TRBV5-1 with TRBJ2-3, with D possibly being TRBD1 (5 bases). The CDR3 extends over 13 amino acids. Germline V CDR1 and CDR2: SGHRS, YFSETQ. With 3 bases removed from V and 8 bases from J, the gap between germline ends came to 13 bases.

CDR3 DNA: TGCGCCAGCAGCTTCACCCAGGTGAACACTGAAGCTTTCTTT. It yields the protein CASSFTQVNTEAFF. V gene TRBV5-1 combines with J gene TRBJ1-1; D call uncertain. CDR1 is SGHRS and CDR2 is YFSETQ in the germline V gene. The CDR3 sequence is 14 residues long. V was trimmed by 2 bases and J by 0 bases, leaving 8 bases between them.

The chain has TRBV18 and TRBJ1-1; 8 nucleotides agree with TRBD1. V lost 6 bases, J lost 1 base, and 10 bases stayed unmatched. Germline CDR1 and CDR2: KGHSH and LQKENI. The CDR3 sequence is 16 residues long. CDR3 loop: CASSQRQGPPNTEAFF. The DNA of the CDR3 is TGTGCCAGCTCCCAACGACAGGGGCCGCCGAACACTGAAGCTTTCTTT. Filled out from reference TRBV18 and TRBJ1-1, the complete variable domain reads NAGVMQNPRHLVRRRGQEARLRCSPMKGHSHVYWYRQLPEEGLKFMVYLQKENIIDESGMPKERFSAEFPKEGPSILRIQQVVRGDSAAYFCASSQRQGPPNTEAFFGQGTRLTVV.

This clone was detected only a few times. In DNA form, the CDR3 reads TGTGCCAGCAGCCAAAGGGAGGGGGCTTTCTTT. Amino acid sequence: CASSQREGAFF. The V gene is TRBV3-1 (or the pseudogene TRBV3-2), the J gene TRBJ1-1; tentative D call: TRBD1 (5 bases). Germline lookup yields CDR1 LGHDT and CDR2 YNNKEL (reference sequence). Trimming took 2 bases from V and 11 from J, leaving 9 bases between them. The CDR3 extends over 11 amino acids.

The chain couples TRBV22-1 to TRBJ1-1; no DNA check was done on the table's D call, TRBD1. TRBV22-1 is deemed a pseudogene. This CDR3 region has 14 residues. CDR3 sequence (DNA): TGTCCTGGGAGCGCACTATCCAGTGGCACTGAAGCTTTCTTT. Translated, it gives CPGSALSSGTEAFF.

This chain uses TRBV6-2 or TRBV6-3 with TRBJ1-6; TRBD1 agrees at 7 bases. Germline trimming cut 4 bases from V and 10 bases from J; bases unmatched to any gene: 13. This CDR3 has 16 amino acids. Germline V gene sequence: CDR1 MNHEY, CDR2 SVGEGT. The CDR3 DNA reads as TGTGCCAGCAGTTCGCCGGAATCACAGGGGCGGTCACCCCTCCACTTT. Amino acids: CASSSPESQGRSPLHF.

This chain links TRBV19 with TRBJ2-1, with a tentative D call TRBD1 (6 bases). Germline-derived CDR1 and CDR2 are LNHDA and SQIVND (reference sequence). The CDR3 contains 16 residues. Trimming removed 1 base from V and 2 bases from J, with 12 bases in between. This CDR3 reads CASSIAGAGAYNEQFF. DNA for the CDR3: TGTGCCAGTAGTATAGCGGGTGCAGGGGCCTACAATGAGCAGTTCTTC.

The CDR3: CASSQEGFQPQHF. The CDR3 DNA reads as TGTGCCAGCAGCCAGGAGGGGTTCCAGCCCCAGCATTTT. This sequence joins TRBV7-9 and TRBJ1-5; weak D call: TRBD1 (5 bases). The CDR3 has 13 residues. V lost 5 bases to trimming and J lost 7 bases, with 12 bases between them. Germline CDR1 is SEHNR and CDR2 is FQNEAQ (reference sequence).

The V call is TRBV27, the J call TRBJ1-1; TRBD1 is a possible D gene (6 bases). The CDR3 runs 12 residues. Germline CDR1 MNHEY, CDR2 SMNVEV (reference sequence). V lost 5 bases to trimming and J lost 11 bases, with 15 bases between them. The DNA for the CDR3 is TGTGCCAGCAGTGCACAGGGCTCTGGGGCTTTCTTT. It yields the protein CASSAQGSGAFF.

The chain combines TRBV2 with TRBJ1-5; perhaps TRBD1 as D (5 bases). Germline CDR1 SNHLY, CDR2 FYNNEI. The CDR3 is 15 amino acids. Between the trimmed V and J ends, which lost 1 base and 3 bases, there was a span of 10 bases. The CDR3 region has the DNA TGTGCCAGCAGTGAAGGTAGGGGCTACAATCAGCCCCAGCATTTT. Its translation is CASSEGRGYNQPQHF. The variable domain in full, completed from reference TRBV2 and TRBJ1-5, reads EPEVTQTPSHQVTQMGQEVILRCVPISNHLYFYWYRQILGQKVEFLVSFYNNEISEKSEIFDDQFSVERPDGSNFTLKIRSTKLEDSAMYFCASSEGRGYNQPQHFGDGTRLSIL.

This clone was recorded only once. The chain links TRBV9 to TRBJ1-6, with D possibly TRBD1 on 6 matching bases. V was cut by 0 bases and J by 0 bases, with 13 bases left in between. This CDR3 is 18 amino acids long. The germline V gene has CDR1 SGDLS and CDR2 YYNGEE. In DNA form, the CDR3 reads TGTGCCAGCAGCGTAGAGGCAGGGGTGAGCTCCTATAATTCACCCCTCCACTTT. Encoded protein: CASSVEAGVSSYNSPLHF.

V and J are TRBV30 and TRBJ1-2; D might be TRBD1 (5 bases). The CDR3 runs to 13 residues. V dropped 4 bases and J dropped 0 bases, with 9 bases sitting between them. From germline, CDR1 is GTSNPN and CDR2 SVGIG (reference sequence). The CDR3 nucleotides read TGTGCCTGGAACCTACAGGCTAACTATGGCTACACCTTC. It encodes CAWNLQANYGYTF.

This rearrangement joins TRBV5-1 to TRBJ2-2, with D perhaps TRBD1 (6 bases). CDR3 length equals 14 residues. Trimming removed 4 bases at V and 3 bases at J, with 10 bases between. Looked up from germline, CDR1 is SGHRS and CDR2 is YFSETQ. For the CDR3, the DNA is TGCGCCAGCAGCGCAGGGGCCCACACCGGGGAGCTGTTTTTT. Residues: CASSAGAHTGELFF.

This chain links TRBV3-1 (or the pseudogene TRBV3-2) with TRBJ2-7; D remains ambiguous. Per germline, CDR1 LGHDT and CDR2 YNNKEL (reference sequence). The germline V and J ends were trimmed by 8 bases and 5 bases, with 10 bases remaining between them. This CDR3 contains 11 residues. CDR3 sequence: CASQTANEQYF. CDR3 nucleotide sequence: TGTGCCAGCCAAACAGCTAACGAGCAGTACTTC.

The chain couples TRBV14 to TRBJ2-6; TRBD1 matches 11 bases. The CDR3 extends over 19 amino acids. Germline V gene data show CDR1 as SGHDN and CDR2 as FVKESK. V lost 2 bases to trimming and J lost 1 base; unmatched junction nucleotides: 7. The CDR3, as DNA: TGTGCCAGCAGCCAACCCAGGGACAGGGGGACTTCTGGGGCCAACGTCCTGACTTTC. Translation: CASSQPRDRGTSGANVLTF.

The gene calls are TRBV5-1 and TRBJ1-3; possibly TRBD1 for D (6 bases). V lost 0 bases and J 0 bases, leaving 10 bases between the germline ends. CDR1 and CDR2 (germline): SGHRS, YFSETQ. This CDR3 comprises 16 residues. CDR3: CASSLDRVVSGNTIYF. CDR3 nucleotides: TGCGCCAGCAGCTTGGACAGGGTAGTCTCTGGAAACACCATATATTTT.

The CDR3 bases are TGTGCCAGCAGCTCTAGGGGGGCCAACGTCCTGACTTTC. Translating it yields CASSSRGANVLTF. The chain uses TRBV7-2 and TRBJ2-6; D gene ambiguous. This CDR3 has 13 amino acids. Germline CDR1 and CDR2: SGHTA and FQGNSA. V dropped 4 bases and J dropped 4 bases, with 5 bases sitting between them.

V usage is TRBV25-1 and J usage is TRBJ1-2; possibly TRBD1 for D (6 bases). Trimming cost V 2 bases and J 4 bases, with 11 bases left between them. This CDR3 has 14 residues. Germline V gene lookup returns CDR1 MGHDK and CDR2 SYGVNS. This CDR3 reads CASSEVGQFYGYTF. The CDR3 coding sequence is TGTGCCAGCAGTGAAGTTGGACAGTTCTATGGCTACACCTTC.

The chain joins TRBV24-1 to TRBJ2-3, with D possibly TRBD2 on 6 matching bases. The CDR3 contains 14 residues. Per the germline V gene, CDR1 is KGHDR and CDR2 is SFDVKD. Between the trimmed V and J ends, which lost 2 bases and 4 bases, there was a span of 9 bases. CDR3 nucleotide sequence: TGTGCCACCAGTGATTCCAGACTAGCAGATACGCAGTATTTT. Translation gives CATSDSRLADTQYF.

V is TRBV9 and J is TRBJ1-1; weak D call: TRBD1 (6 bases). Between the trimmed V and J ends, which lost 3 bases and 3 bases, there was a span of 18 bases. The CDR3 spans 16 residues. Germline CDR1 SGDLS, CDR2 YYNGEE. The CDR3 nucleotides are TGTGCCAGCAGCGACAGTGATACAGGGTCCTACACTGAAGCTTTCTTT. Translating gives CASSDSDTGSYTEAFF. The variable domain in full, with the rest retrieved from reference TRBV9 and TRBJ1-1, is DSGVTQTPKHLITATGQRVTLRCSPRSGDLSVYWYQQSLDQGLQFLIQYYNGEERAKGNILERFSAQQFPDLHSELNLSSLELGDSALYFCASSDSDTGSYTEAFFGQGTRLTVV.

The CDR3 region has the DNA TGTGCCAGCAGCAAGACAGGGAAAACTGAAGCTTTCTTT. The encoded protein is CASSKTGKTEAFF. This sequence joins TRBV9 and TRBJ1-1, with 7 positions matching TRBD1. The length of the CDR3 is 13 residues. Germline CDR1 and CDR2: SGDLS and YYNGEE. V shed 4 bases and J 5 bases; nucleotides not matched to a gene: 5.